The rows below give T cell receptor beta chains drawn from one sample of a study of T cell clones after liver transplantation. TCRdb's copy holds only in-frame clones and misses some; the assay was immunoSEQ multiplex PCR. The sample lists more than 65,000 clones, over 85% occurring once. This sample comprised CD4+ T cells from blood, obtained before liver transplant. Receptors were obtained from a human donor who received a liver transplant. Both conserved end residues are part of each CDR3. The order of the fields is CDR3 DNA, CDR3 protein, clone size, D gene, J gene, V gene. D genes are given only for firm matches. Size values are once, few and many counts, or a class for expanded clones, and some rows have none.

TGTGCCAGCAGTCCTGGGACCGGGGAGCTGTTTTTT | CASSPGTGELFF | once | - | TRBJ2-2 | TRBV28
TGTGCCAGCAAAGGGGTGTTGGGTGACCCCGCGGACGAGCAGTACTTC | CASKGVLGDPADEQYF | - | - | TRBJ2-7 | TRBV6-4
TGTGCCATCAGGCAGGGTAAAGGGTCCTACGAGCAGTACTTC | CAIRQGKGSYEQYF | - | - | TRBJ2-7 | TRBV10-3
TGTGCCAGCAGTCCCCCCGCGGGGAACACCGGGGAGCTGTTTTTT | CASSPPAGNTGELFF | - | - | TRBJ2-2 | TRBV28
TGCAGCGTAGAGACTAGCGGGAATAAAGAGACCCAGTACTTC | CSVETSGNKETQYF | - | TRBD2 | TRBJ2-5 | TRBV29-1
TGTGCCAGCAGCTTACGAGGACAGGCTTCCTACGAGCAGTACTTC | CASSLRGQASYEQYF | - | TRBD1 | TRBJ2-7 | TRBV11-2
TGCGCCAGCAGCTCCCTGGGAGAGACCCAGTACTTC | CASSSLGETQYF | - | - | TRBJ2-5 | TRBV5-1
TGTGCCAGCAGCCCGACGTTACAACAGGGGCAATTCTCCTACGAGCAGTACTTC | CASSPTLQQGQFSYEQYF | - | TRBD1 | TRBJ2-7 | TRBV14
TGCGCCAGCAGCTCCCCCGGCGGGAGGGAGACTGAGCAGTTCTTC | CASSSPGGRETEQFF | - | TRBD2 | TRBJ2-1 | TRBV5-1
TGTGCCAGCAAGGGGCTAGCGGGAGTCCTAGAGACCCAGTACTTC | CASKGLAGVLETQYF | - | TRBD2 | TRBJ2-5 | TRBV28
TGTGCCTGGAGTGGGGTAGCGGATAACAATGAGCAGTTCTTC | CAWSGVADNNEQFF | - | - | TRBJ2-1 | TRBV30
TGTGCCAGTAGTGGGGTCAATCAGCCCCAGCATTTT | CASSGVNQPQHF | few | - | TRBJ1-5 | TRBV19
TGTGCCAGCAGCCCCCCGGTAGACGAGCAGTACTTC | CASSPPVDEQYF | - | - | TRBJ2-7 | TRBV11-2
TGTGCCAGCATTGACTCCCACTTGGGAGCTTTCTTT | CASIDSHLGAFF | - | - | TRBJ1-1 | TRBV28
TGTGCCATCGAGGGGTCCGGGACAGATACGCAGTATTTT | CAIEGSGTDTQYF | - | - | TRBJ2-3 | TRBV10-3
TGTGCCAGCAGCTTAGTAGGGGTGGCCGGGGAGCTGTTTTTT | CASSLVGVAGELFF | - | - | TRBJ2-2 | TRBV7-8
TGTGCCAGCAGCTTAGACCCCTTCGCTGAGACCCAGTACTTC | CASSLDPFAETQYF | - | - | TRBJ2-5 | TRBV11-3
TGTGCCATCAGTGAAGAGCGACCCGGTTACTTCACCGGGGAGCTGTTTTTT | CAISEERPGYFTGELFF | - | - | TRBJ2-2 | TRBV10-3
TGTGCCAGCAGTGCCCAGAGTTGGGATGAGCAGTTCTTC | CASSAQSWDEQFF | - | - | TRBJ2-1 | TRBV2
TGTGCCAGCAGTTTAGGGCTAGCGGGAAGTACAGATACGCAGTATTTT | CASSLGLAGSTDTQYF | - | TRBD2 | TRBJ2-3 | TRBV28
TGTGCCAGCAGCTTAACGCGGGAGGGTGAGCAGTTCTTC | CASSLTREGEQFF | - | TRBD2 | TRBJ2-1 | TRBV7-9
TGTGCCAGCAGCTATACACAGGGTACGGGTAGCAATCAGCCCCAGCATTTT | CASSYTQGTGSNQPQHF | - | - | TRBJ1-5 | TRBV28
TGTGCCAGCAGTTTAAGGTGGCTGATAGGCAGTCAGGGAGGGAATGAGCAGTTCTTC | CASSLRWLIGSQGGNEQFF | - | TRBD2 | TRBJ2-1 | TRBV27
TGCAGCGTTGAAAGGGTAGCGGGAGGGCCGGCAGATACGCAGTATTTT | CSVERVAGGPADTQYF | - | TRBD2 | TRBJ2-3 | TRBV29-1
TGTGCCAGCAGCCGGGCGGGGGCTTACTACGAGCAGTACTTC | CASSRAGAYYEQYF | - | - | TRBJ2-7 | TRBV5-4
TGCGCCAGCAGCCAGGGGGCAACGGGAGAGACCCAGTACTTC | CASSQGATGETQYF | - | TRBD1 | TRBJ2-5 | TRBV5-1
TGTGCCAGCAGTCCACCGACTAGCGGGTATACGCAGTATTTT | CASSPPTSGYTQYF | once | TRBD2 | TRBJ2-3 | TRBV28
TGTGCCAGCAGTGACTCGAGGAAGGGCCCCTATGGCTACACCTTC | CASSDSRKGPYGYTF | once | - | TRBJ1-2 | TRBV6-4
TGCAGTGCGCCCGAAGAGTATGGCTACACCTTC | CSAPEEYGYTF | - | - | TRBJ1-2 | TRBV20-1
TGTGCCAGCAGCTCTCAAAGACAGGGAGGGGATACGCAGTATTTT | CASSSQRQGGDTQYF | - | - | TRBJ2-3 | TRBV11-3
TGCGCCAGCCGGGGCGCCCCCACAGATACGCAGTATTTT | CASRGAPTDTQYF | - | - | TRBJ2-3 | TRBV4-1
TGTGCCAGCAGGGTTATCCCGGCCCAAGAGACCCAGTACTTC | CASRVIPAQETQYF | - | - | TRBJ2-5 | TRBV6-1
TGTGCCAGCAGTTTTCTTTCAGGGGGCAATGAAAAACTGTTTTTT | CASSFLSGGNEKLFF | - | TRBD1 | TRBJ1-4 | TRBV27
TGTGCCAGCAGCCAGGACAGGGGGAGTACTGAAGCTTTCTTT | CASSQDRGSTEAFF | - | TRBD1 | TRBJ1-1 | TRBV6-5
TGCAGCGCCCAAACCACAGGGAGGAGGTACAATGAGCAGTTCTTC | CSAQTTGRRYNEQFF | once | - | TRBJ2-1 | TRBV29-1
TGCGCCAGCAGGGGGACTAGCGGGAGTATCACAGATACGCAGTATTTT | CASRGTSGSITDTQYF | - | TRBD2 | TRBJ2-3 | TRBV10-2
TGTGCCAGCTGCCGGGACAGGGGGACTGAAGCTTTCTTT | CASCRDRGTEAFF | - | TRBD1 | TRBJ1-1 | TRBV11-3
TGCGCCAGCAGTCCTAGTCAAGCGGACTACGAGCAGTACTTC | CASSPSQADYEQYF | - | - | TRBJ2-7 | TRBV4-1
TGCGCCAGCAGCTTGAATCCTGGGGAAGAGACCCAGTACTTC | CASSLNPGEETQYF | - | - | TRBJ2-5 | TRBV5-1
TGTGCCAGCAGCCTCGGGAGGCAAGAGACCCAGTACTTC | CASSLGRQETQYF | - | TRBD2 | TRBJ2-5 | TRBV7-8
TGTGCCAGCAGGGGGGCCTTTCCCCTGGGCACTGAAGCTTTCTTT | CASRGAFPLGTEAFF | - | - | TRBJ1-1 | TRBV25-1
TGTGCCAGCAGCTTAGCAGCAGGGCCCGGAGGGACAGATACGCAGTATTTT | CASSLAAGPGGTDTQYF | - | - | TRBJ2-3 | TRBV7-7
TGTGCCAGCAGTTTAGAGTACGAGCAGTACTTC | CASSLEYEQYF | - | - | TRBJ2-7 | TRBV28
TGTGCCAGCAGTCCCTCTGGGGCCAACGTCCTGACTTTC | CASSPSGANVLTF | - | - | TRBJ2-6 | TRBV27
TGTGCCAGCATCACGGGAGGAGATGAGTATGGCTACACCTTC | CASITGGDEYGYTF | - | - | TRBJ1-2 | TRBV28
TGTGCCAGTAGCTCCACCGGGACAGGCCGCGAGCAGTACTTC | CASSSTGTGREQYF | - | TRBD1 | TRBJ2-7 | TRBV19
TGTGCCAGCAGTCCCCTCCGGGACGCCTCCTACGAGCAGTACTTC | CASSPLRDASYEQYF | few | - | TRBJ2-7 | TRBV28
TGTGCCAGCAGTTTGCACGGGGAAGCTTTCTTT | CASSLHGEAFF | - | - | TRBJ1-1 | TRBV7-9
TGTGCCACCCACAGGGTCACTGAAGCTTTCTTT | CATHRVTEAFF | - | - | TRBJ1-1 | TRBV6-5
TGTGCCAGCATCAGAGGATCTAGCGGGAGAGTGAGAGAGACCCAGTACTTC | CASIRGSSGRVRETQYF | - | TRBD2 | TRBJ2-5 | TRBV2
TGTGCCAGCAGCTTAGATGGGACTAGACTCACAGATACGCAGTATTTT | CASSLDGTRLTDTQYF | - | TRBD2 | TRBJ2-3 | TRBV11-3
TGTGCCAGCAGCTTTGGGCGGGCCTCCTACAATGAGCAGTTCTTC | CASSFGRASYNEQFF | once | - | TRBJ2-1 | TRBV5-8
TGTGCCAGCAGCGGCGCCTGGGATGCAGATGAGCAGTTCTTC | CASSGAWDADEQFF | - | - | TRBJ2-1 | TRBV5-4
TGTGCCAGCAGCTTAGGGAGTGTTGGCTACACCTTC | CASSLGSVGYTF | - | - | TRBJ1-2 | TRBV7-9
TGTGCCATCAGTGAGAGGCAGACCTACGAGCAGTACTTC | CAISERQTYEQYF | - | - | TRBJ2-7 | TRBV10-3
TGCGCCAGCAGCTTGGCCATGAGTAGGCATGAGCAGTTCTTC | CASSLAMSRHEQFF | - | - | TRBJ2-1 | TRBV5-1
TGCAGCGCAACCCTGACAGACAATGAGCAGTTCTTC | CSATLTDNEQFF | - | - | TRBJ2-1 | TRBV29-1
TGTGCCACCAGCAGAGATGCACAGGGGCGCTTTCCCCAGCATTTT | CATSRDAQGRFPQHF | once | TRBD1 | TRBJ1-5 | TRBV15
TGTGCCAGCAGCCTGGGGGTAGGCAATCAGCCCCAGCATTTT | CASSLGVGNQPQHF | once | - | TRBJ1-5 | TRBV5-6
TGCGCCAGCAGCTTAGGTGGGGTCCAAGAGACCCAGTACTTC | CASSLGGVQETQYF | - | - | TRBJ2-5 | TRBV5-1